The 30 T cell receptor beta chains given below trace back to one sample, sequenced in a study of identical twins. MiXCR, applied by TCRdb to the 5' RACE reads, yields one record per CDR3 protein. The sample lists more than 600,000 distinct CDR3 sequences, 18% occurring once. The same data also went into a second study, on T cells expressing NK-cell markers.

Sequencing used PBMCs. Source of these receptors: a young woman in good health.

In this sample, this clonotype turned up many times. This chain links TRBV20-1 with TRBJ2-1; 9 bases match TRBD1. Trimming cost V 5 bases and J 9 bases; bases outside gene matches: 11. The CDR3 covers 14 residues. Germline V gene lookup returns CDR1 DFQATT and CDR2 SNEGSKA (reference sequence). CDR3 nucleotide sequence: TGCAGTGCTCTCTCCGGGACAGGGAACGGTGAGCAGTTCTTC. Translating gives CSALSGTGNGEQFF.

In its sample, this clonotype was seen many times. The CDR3: CASSQGFGRGGADTQYF. The CDR3 nucleotides are TGTGCCAGCAGCCAAGGGTTTGGCAGGGGAGGGGCGGATACGCAGTATTTT. The rearrangement links TRBV4-2 to TRBJ2-3, with a tentative D call TRBD2 (7 bases). The ends were cut back, 1 base at V and 6 bases at J, with 20 bases in the middle. Germline V gene data show CDR1 as LGHNA and CDR2 as YNFKEQ. The CDR3 contains 17 residues.

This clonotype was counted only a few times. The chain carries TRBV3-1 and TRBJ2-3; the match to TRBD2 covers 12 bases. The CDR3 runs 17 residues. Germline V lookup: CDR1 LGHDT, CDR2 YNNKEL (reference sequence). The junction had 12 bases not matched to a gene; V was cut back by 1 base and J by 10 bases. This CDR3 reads CASSQVLSLAGGPPQYF. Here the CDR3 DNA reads TGTGCCAGCAGCCAAGTATTATCCCTAGCGGGGGGGCCTCCGCAGTATTTT.

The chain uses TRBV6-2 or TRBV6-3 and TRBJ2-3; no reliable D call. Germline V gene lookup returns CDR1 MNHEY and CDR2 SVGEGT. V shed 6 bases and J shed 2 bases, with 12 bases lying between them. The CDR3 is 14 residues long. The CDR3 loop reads CASSPARPTDTQYF. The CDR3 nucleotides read TGTGCCAGCAGCCCCGCCCGGCCCACAGATACGCAGTATTTT.

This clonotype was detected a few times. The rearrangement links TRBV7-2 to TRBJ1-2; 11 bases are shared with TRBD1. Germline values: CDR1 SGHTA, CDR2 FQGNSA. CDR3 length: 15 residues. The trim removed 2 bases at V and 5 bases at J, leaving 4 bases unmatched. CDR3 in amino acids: CASSLPDRGRYGYTF. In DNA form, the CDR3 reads TGTGCCAGCAGCTTACCGGACAGGGGGCGTTATGGCTACACCTTC.

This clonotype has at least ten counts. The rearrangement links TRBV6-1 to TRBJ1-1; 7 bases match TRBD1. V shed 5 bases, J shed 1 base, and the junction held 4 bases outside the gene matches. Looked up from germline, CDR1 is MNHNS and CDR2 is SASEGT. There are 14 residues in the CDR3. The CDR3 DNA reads TGTGCCAGCAGTCCCTCAGGGGGGAACACTGAAGCTTTCTTT. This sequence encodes CASSPSGGNTEAFF.

The CDR3 coding sequence is TGTGCCAGCAGCGTATGGGGGGAGGGCGGGGAGCTGTTTTTT. It yields the protein CASSVWGEGGELFF. The chain carries TRBV9 and TRBJ2-2; 7 nucleotides line up with TRBD2. This CDR3 comprises 14 residues. The germline CDR1 and CDR2 sequences are SGDLS and YYNGEE. The V segment lost 1 base and the J segment 7 bases; nucleotides outside the gene matches: 4.

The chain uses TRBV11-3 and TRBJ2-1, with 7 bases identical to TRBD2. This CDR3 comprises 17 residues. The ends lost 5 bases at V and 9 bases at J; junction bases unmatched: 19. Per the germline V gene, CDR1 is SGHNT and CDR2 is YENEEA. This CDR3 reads CASSQRGGSGRMSEQFF. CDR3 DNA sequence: TGTGCCAGCAGCCAGAGGGGCGGGAGCGGGCGGATGAGTGAGCAGTTCTTC.

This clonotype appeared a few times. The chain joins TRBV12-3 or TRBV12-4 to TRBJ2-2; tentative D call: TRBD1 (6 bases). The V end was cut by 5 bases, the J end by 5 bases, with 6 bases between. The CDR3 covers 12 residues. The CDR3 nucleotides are TGTGCCAGCAGTGGGACAACCGGGGAGCTGTTTTTT. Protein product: CASSGTTGELFF.

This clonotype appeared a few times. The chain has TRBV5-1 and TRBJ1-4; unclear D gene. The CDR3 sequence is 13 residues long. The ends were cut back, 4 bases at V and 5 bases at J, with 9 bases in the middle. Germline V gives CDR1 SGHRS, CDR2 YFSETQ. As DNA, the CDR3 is TGCGCCAGCAGCCGACACGTGAATGAAAAACTGTTTTTT. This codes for CASSRHVNEKLFF.

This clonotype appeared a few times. The CDR3 nucleotides are TGTGCCAGCAGGAGGGGCGGGGGTTACAATGAGCAGTTCTTC. Its protein product is CASRRGGGYNEQFF. V and J are TRBV7-6 and TRBJ2-1; 7 nucleotides align to TRBD2. With 6 bases clipped from V and 4 bases from J, the junction kept 6 bases outside the gene matches. Germline assignment: CDR1 SGHVS and CDR2 FNYEAQ. This CDR3 spans 14 amino acids.

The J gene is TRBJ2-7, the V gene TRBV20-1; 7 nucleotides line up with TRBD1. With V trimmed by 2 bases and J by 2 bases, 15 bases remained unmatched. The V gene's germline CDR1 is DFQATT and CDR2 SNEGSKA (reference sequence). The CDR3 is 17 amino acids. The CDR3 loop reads CSARRGFGTVNPYEQYF. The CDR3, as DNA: TGCAGTGCTAGACGCGGGTTCGGGACAGTAAATCCCTACGAGCAGTACTTC.

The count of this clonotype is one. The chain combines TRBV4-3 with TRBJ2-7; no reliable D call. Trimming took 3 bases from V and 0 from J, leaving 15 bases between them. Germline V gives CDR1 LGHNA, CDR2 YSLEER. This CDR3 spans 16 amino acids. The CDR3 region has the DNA TGCGCCAGCAGCCATTCCATAACGTCTGGCTCCTACGAGCAGTACTTC. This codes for CASSHSITSGSYEQYF.

The CDR3 is CSARSVRERVHEQYF. CDR3 in DNA: TGCAGTGCTAGATCAGTACGGGAGAGAGTCCACGAGCAGTACTTC. The rearrangement joins TRBV20-1 to TRBJ2-7; TRBD2 is a possible D gene (6 bases). CDR3 length: 15 residues. Trimming stripped 2 bases from V and 5 bases from J, with 19 bases between. Germline-derived CDR1 and CDR2 are DFQATT and SNEGSKA (reference sequence).

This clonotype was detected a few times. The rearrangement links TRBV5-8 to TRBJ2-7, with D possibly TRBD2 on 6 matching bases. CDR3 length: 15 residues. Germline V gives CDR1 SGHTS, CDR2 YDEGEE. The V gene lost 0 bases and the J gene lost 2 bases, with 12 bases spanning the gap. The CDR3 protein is CASSLDPGVTYEQYF. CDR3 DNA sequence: TGTGCCAGCAGCTTGGACCCGGGAGTTACCTACGAGCAGTACTTC.

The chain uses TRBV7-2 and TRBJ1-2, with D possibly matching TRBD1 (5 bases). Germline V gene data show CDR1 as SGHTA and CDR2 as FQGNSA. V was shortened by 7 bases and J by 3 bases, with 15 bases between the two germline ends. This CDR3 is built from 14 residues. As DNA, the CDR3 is TGTGCCAGCACCCTTCAGGGAGGGCACTATGGCTACACCTTC. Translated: CASTLQGGHYGYTF. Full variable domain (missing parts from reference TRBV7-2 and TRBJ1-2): GAGVSQSPSNKVTEKGKDVELRCDPISGHTALYWYRQSLGQGLEFLIYFQGNSAPDKSGLPSDRFSAERTGGSVSTLTIQRTQQEDSAVYLCASTLQGGHYGYTFGSGTRLTVV.

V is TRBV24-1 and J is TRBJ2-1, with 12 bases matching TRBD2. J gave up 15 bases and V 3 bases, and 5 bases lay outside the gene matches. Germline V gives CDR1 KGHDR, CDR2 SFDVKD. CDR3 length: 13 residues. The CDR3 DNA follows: TGTGCCACCAGTGATATGACTAGCGGGAGCAGGTTCTTC. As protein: CATSDMTSGSRFF.

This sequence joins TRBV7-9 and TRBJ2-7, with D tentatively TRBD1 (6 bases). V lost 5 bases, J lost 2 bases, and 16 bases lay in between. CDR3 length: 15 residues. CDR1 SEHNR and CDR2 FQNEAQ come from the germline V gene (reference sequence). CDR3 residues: CASSRPGTTAYEQYF. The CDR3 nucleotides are TGTGCCAGCAGCAGACCGGGGACAACGGCCTACGAGCAGTACTTC. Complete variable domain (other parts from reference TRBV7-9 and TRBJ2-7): DTGVSQNPRHKITKRGQNVTFRCDPISEHNRLYWYRQTLGQGPEFLTYFQNEAQLEKSRLLSDRFSAERPKGSFSTLEIQRTEQGDSAMYLCASSRPGTTAYEQYFGPGTRLTVT.

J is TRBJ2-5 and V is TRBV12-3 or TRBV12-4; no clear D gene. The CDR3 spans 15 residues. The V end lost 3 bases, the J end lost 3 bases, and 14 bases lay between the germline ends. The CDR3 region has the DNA TGTGCCAGCAGTTTCTTGCCAACCCCAAAAGAGACCCAGTACTTC. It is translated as CASSFLPTPKETQYF.

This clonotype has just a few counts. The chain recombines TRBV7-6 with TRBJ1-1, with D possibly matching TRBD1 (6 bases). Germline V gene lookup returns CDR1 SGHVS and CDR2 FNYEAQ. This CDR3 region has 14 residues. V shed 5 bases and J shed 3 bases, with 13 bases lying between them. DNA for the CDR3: TGTGCCAGCAGCGAACTGGACAGCTACACTGAAGCTTTCTTT. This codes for CASSELDSYTEAFF.

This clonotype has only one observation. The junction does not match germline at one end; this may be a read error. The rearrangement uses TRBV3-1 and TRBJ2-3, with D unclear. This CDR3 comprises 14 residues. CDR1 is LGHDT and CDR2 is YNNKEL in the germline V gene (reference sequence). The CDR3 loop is CAGSLARPTDTQYF. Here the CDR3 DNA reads TGTGCCGGCAGCCTCGCACGGCCCACAGATACGCAGTATTTT.

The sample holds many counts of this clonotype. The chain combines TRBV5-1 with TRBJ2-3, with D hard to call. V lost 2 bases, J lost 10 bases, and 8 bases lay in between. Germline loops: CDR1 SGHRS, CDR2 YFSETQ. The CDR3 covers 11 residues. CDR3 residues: CASSLRDAQYF. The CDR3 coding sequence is TGCGCCAGCAGCTTAAGGGATGCGCAGTATTTT.

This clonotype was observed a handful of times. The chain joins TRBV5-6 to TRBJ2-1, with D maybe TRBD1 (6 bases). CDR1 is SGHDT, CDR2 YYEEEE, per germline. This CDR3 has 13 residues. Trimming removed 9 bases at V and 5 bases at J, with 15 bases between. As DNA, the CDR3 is TGTGCCACCAAAAACAGGGTACACAATGAGCAGTTCTTC. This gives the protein CATKNRVHNEQFF.

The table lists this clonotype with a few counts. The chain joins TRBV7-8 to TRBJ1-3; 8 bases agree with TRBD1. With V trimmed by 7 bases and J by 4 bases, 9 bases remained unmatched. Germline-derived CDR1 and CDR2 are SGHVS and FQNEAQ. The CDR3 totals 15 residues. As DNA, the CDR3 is TGTGCCAGCATCCCCCTTCGGGACAGGGGAAACACCATATATTTT. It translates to CASIPLRDRGNTIYF.

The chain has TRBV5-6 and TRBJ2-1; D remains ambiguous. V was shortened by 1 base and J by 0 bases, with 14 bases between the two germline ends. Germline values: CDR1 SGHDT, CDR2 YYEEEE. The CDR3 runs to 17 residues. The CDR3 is CASSLLKGLSSYNEQFF. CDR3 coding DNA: TGTGCCAGCAGCTTGTTGAAGGGCTTGAGCTCCTACAATGAGCAGTTCTTC. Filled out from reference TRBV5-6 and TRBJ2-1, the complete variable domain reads DAGVTQSPTHLIKTRGQQVTLRCSPKSGHDTVSWYQQALGQGPQFIFQYYEEEERQRGNFPDRFSGHQFPNYSSELNVNALLLGDSALYLCASSLLKGLSSYNEQFFGPGTRLTVL.

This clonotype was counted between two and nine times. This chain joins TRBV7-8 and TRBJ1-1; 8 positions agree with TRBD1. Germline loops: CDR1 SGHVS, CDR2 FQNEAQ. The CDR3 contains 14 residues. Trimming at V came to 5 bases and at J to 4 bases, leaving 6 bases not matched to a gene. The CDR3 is CASSIRGQVTEAFF. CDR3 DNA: TGTGCCAGCAGCATCAGGGGGCAGGTCACTGAAGCTTTCTTT.

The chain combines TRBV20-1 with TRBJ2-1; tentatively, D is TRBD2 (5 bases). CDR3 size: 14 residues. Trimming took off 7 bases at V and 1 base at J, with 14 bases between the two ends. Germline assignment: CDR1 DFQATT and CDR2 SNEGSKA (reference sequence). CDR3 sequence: CSVAGKKSYNEQFF. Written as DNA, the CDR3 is TGCAGTGTTGCCGGGAAGAAATCCTACAATGAGCAGTTCTTC.

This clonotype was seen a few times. The CDR3 is CASSVLSVGATEAFF. CDR3 in DNA: TGTGCCAGCAGTGTCTTAAGCGTCGGGGCCACTGAAGCTTTCTTT. The chain couples TRBV2 to TRBJ1-1, with TRBD1 as a possible D gene (5 bases). With 4 bases removed from V and 4 bases from J, the gap between germline ends came to 16 bases. This CDR3 has 15 amino acids. Germline V gene data show CDR1 as SNHLY and CDR2 as FYNNEI. The full variable domain, with the rest looked up from reference TRBV2 and TRBJ1-1, is EPEVTQTPSHQVTQMGQEVILRCVPISNHLYFYWYRQILGQKVEFLVSFYNNEISEKSEIFDDQFSVERPDGSNFTLKIRSTKLEDSAMYFCASSVLSVGATEAFFGQGTRLTVV.

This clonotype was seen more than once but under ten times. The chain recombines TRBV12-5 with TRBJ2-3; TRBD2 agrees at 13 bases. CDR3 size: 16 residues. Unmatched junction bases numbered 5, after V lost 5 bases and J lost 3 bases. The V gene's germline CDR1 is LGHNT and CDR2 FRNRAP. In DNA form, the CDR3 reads TGTGCTAGTGGTCTAGGGACTAGCGGGACTACAGATACGCAGTATTTT. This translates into CASGLGTSGTTDTQYF.

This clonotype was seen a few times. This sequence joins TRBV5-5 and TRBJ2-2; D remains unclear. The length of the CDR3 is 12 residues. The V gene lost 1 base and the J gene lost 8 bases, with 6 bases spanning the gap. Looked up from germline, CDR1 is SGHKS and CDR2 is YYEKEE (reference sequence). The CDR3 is CASSLYQGELFF. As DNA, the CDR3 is TGTGCCAGCAGCTTGTACCAAGGGGAGCTGTTTTTT.